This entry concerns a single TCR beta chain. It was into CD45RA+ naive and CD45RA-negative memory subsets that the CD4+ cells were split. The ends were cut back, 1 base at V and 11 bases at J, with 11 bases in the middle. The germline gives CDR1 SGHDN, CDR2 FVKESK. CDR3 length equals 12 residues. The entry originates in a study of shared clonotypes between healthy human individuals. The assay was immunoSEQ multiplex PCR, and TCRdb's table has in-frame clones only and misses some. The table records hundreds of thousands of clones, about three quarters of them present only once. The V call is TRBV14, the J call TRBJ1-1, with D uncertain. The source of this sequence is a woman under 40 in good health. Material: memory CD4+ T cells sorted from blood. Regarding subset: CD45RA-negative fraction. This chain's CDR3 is CASSQVGFGAFF. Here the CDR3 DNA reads TGTGCCAGCAGCCAAGTGGGGTTTGGGGCTTTCTTT.